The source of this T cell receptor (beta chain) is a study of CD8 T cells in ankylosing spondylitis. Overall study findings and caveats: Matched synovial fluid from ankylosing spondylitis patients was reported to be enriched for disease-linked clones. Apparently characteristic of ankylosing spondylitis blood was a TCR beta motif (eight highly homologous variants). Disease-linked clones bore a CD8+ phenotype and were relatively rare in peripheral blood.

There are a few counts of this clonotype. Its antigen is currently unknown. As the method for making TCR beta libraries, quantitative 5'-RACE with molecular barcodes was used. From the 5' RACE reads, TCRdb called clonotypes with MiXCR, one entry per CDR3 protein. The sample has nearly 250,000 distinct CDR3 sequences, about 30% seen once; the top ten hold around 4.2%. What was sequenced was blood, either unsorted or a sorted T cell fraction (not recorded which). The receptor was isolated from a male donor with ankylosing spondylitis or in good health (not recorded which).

As DNA, the CDR3 is TGCAGCGTTATCTGGTCGGTGGTTCGGGAGACCCAGTACTTC. Its protein product is CSVIWSVVRETQYF. The genes are TRBV29-1 and TRBJ2-5; no clear D. The CDR3 loop spans 14 amino acids. Germline CDR1 reads SQVTM; CDR2 reads ANQGSEA. The germline V and J ends were trimmed by 5 bases and 5 bases, with 18 bases remaining between them.